A single sample is the source of the 21 T cell receptor beta chains below, sequenced in a study of cytomegalovirus exposure and HLA in healthy donors. A multiplex PCR was run with 60 Vbeta primers and 13 Jbeta primers. TCRdb's table, derived via immunoSEQ multiplex PCR, lists solely in-frame clones and lacks some. The table includes roughly 110,000 clones, roughly 70% detected once. Sequences were obtained from PBMCs. These receptors all stem from a male donor in good health and CMV-seropositive.

This clone was seen only once. The J gene is TRBJ2-1, the V gene TRBV4-3, with TRBD2 matching 8 bases. The CDR3 length is 17 residues. Germline lookup yields CDR1 LGHNA and CDR2 YSLEER. J was trimmed by 0 bases and V by 1 base; bases with no gene match: 5. The CDR3, as DNA: TGCGCCAGCAGCCAAGCGTCAAGCGGGAGCTCCTACAATGAGCAGTTCTTC. It yields the protein CASSQASSGSSYNEQFF.

This clone appeared once. The chain couples TRBV30 to TRBJ1-1, with D possibly matching TRBD1 (5 bases). Trimming cost V 2 bases and J 1 base, with 8 bases left between them. This CDR3 has 13 residues. Germline V lookup: CDR1 GTSNPN, CDR2 SVGIG (reference sequence). The CDR3 is CAWSLGGNTEAFF. The CDR3 DNA is TGTGCCTGGAGTCTGGGGGGGAACACTGAAGCTTTCTTT.

This CDR3 is CASTSLAGMYEQYF. CDR3 sequence (DNA): TGTGCCAGCACCTCACTAGCGGGAATGTACGAGCAGTACTTC. V and J are TRBV2 and TRBJ2-7, with 10 bases aligning to TRBD2. This CDR3 comprises 14 residues. Germline CDR1 SNHLY, CDR2 FYNNEI. V lost 7 bases to trimming and J lost 4 bases; unmatched junction nucleotides: 7.

This chain uses TRBV9 with TRBJ2-1; D gene unclear. From germline, CDR1 is SGDLS and CDR2 YYNGEE. The CDR3 has 13 amino acids. The V end lost 0 bases, the J end lost 10 bases, and 11 bases lay between the germline ends. The CDR3 protein is CASSVGARREQFF. DNA for the CDR3: TGTGCCAGCAGCGTAGGTGCCCGCAGGGAGCAGTTCTTC.

The V call is TRBV29-1, the J call TRBJ2-7; TRBD2 matches at 11 bases. The V gene end was trimmed by 4 bases and the J gene end by 2 bases; junction bases not matched to a gene: 4. CDR1 and CDR2 (germline): SQVTM, ANQGSEA. This CDR3 comprises 14 residues. The DNA of the CDR3 is TGCAGCGTTGGGCTAGCGGGAGGTCCCTACGAGCAGTACTTC. Its translation is CSVGLAGGPYEQYF.

This rearrangement joins TRBV18 to TRBJ2-5, with D possibly being TRBD1 (6 bases). V lost 2 bases and J 4 bases, leaving 8 bases between the germline ends. The length of the CDR3 is 13 residues. CDR1 is KGHSH, CDR2 LQKENI, per germline. DNA for the CDR3: TGTGCCAGCTCACCATGGGGGCGAGAGACCCAGTACTTC. Amino acids: CASSPWGRETQYF.

The chain recombines TRBV5-1 with TRBJ2-7, with 9 bases lining up with TRBD1. The CDR3 loop spans 15 amino acids. Germline CDR1 reads SGHRS; CDR2 reads YFSETQ. V lost 6 bases, J lost 6 bases, and 13 bases stayed unmatched. CDR3: CASTSYPGTGLEQYF. CDR3 sequence (DNA): TGCGCCAGCACCTCATATCCCGGGACAGGGCTCGAGCAGTACTTC.

J is TRBJ2-3 and V is TRBV28; 7 bases match TRBD2. CDR1 is MDHEN and CDR2 is SYDVKM in the germline V gene. This CDR3 has 15 amino acids. V shed 10 bases and J 1 base; nucleotides not matched to a gene: 11. The CDR3 region is CATLSAGARTDTQYF. CDR3 nucleotide sequence: TGTGCCACGCTCTCGGCGGGAGCTCGCACAGATACGCAGTATTTT.

This clone has a single count. The rearrangement links TRBV30 to TRBJ1-1; D is unresolved. CDR1 GTSNPN and CDR2 SVGIG come from the germline V gene (reference sequence). The CDR3 runs 13 residues. V lost 4 bases and J 4 bases, leaving 13 bases between the germline ends. The CDR3: CAWTPIAGTEAFF. In nucleotides, the CDR3 is TGTGCCTGGACCCCGATTGCAGGCACTGAAGCTTTCTTT.

This sequence joins TRBV11-2 and TRBJ1-3; D uncertain. CDR3 length: 17 amino acids. From germline, CDR1 is SGHAT and CDR2 FQNNGV. Trimming removed 1 base at V and 2 bases at J, with 15 bases between. The CDR3, as DNA: TGTGCCAGCAGCTTAGGTTACGGGAATAAGGCTGGAAACACCATATATTTT. It is translated as CASSLGYGNKAGNTIYF.

The rearrangement links TRBV5-4 to TRBJ1-3, with 7 bases that match TRBD1. CDR1 and CDR2 (germline): SGHNT, YYREEE (reference sequence). The CDR3 is 16 residues long. The V gene end was trimmed by 4 bases and the J gene end by 2 bases; junction bases not matched to a gene: 9. The CDR3 loop reads CASSARQGLTGNTIYF. The CDR3 DNA is TGTGCCAGCAGCGCCAGACAGGGCTTAACTGGAAACACCATATATTTT.

V gene TRBV12-5 combines with J gene TRBJ2-1; D may be TRBD2 (5 bases). The germline V gene encodes CDR1 LGHNT and CDR2 FRNRAP. The germline V and J ends were trimmed by 1 base and 0 bases, with 10 bases remaining between them. The CDR3 totals 16 residues. CDR3 sequence: CASGLADGLSYNEQFF. DNA of the CDR3: TGTGCTAGTGGTTTGGCAGACGGACTCTCCTACAATGAGCAGTTCTTC. The full variable domain, with the rest looked up from reference TRBV12-5 and TRBJ2-1, is DARVTQTPRHKVTEMGQEVTMRCQPILGHNTVFWYRQTMMQGLELLAYFRNRAPLDDSGMPKDRFSAEMPDATLATLKIQPSEPRDSAVYFCASGLADGLSYNEQFFGPGTRLTVL.

The chain has TRBV4-1 and TRBJ1-5, with no clear D. CDR3 length: 13 residues. The V gene's germline CDR1 is MGHRA and CDR2 YSYEKL. V lost 4 bases and J 3 bases, leaving 7 bases between the germline ends. The CDR3 region has the DNA TGCGCCAGCAGCCCCTTCCCCAATCAGCCCCAGCATTTT. This encodes CASSPFPNQPQHF.

This rearrangement joins TRBV16 to TRBJ1-1, with D uncertain. The CDR3 has 12 amino acids. Germline V gene data show CDR1 as KGHSY and CDR2 as FQNENV. The V gene lost 4 bases and the J gene lost 1 base, with 4 bases spanning the gap. In DNA, the CDR3 is TGTGCCAGCAGCCGGCCGAACACTGAAGCTTTCTTT. This encodes CASSRPNTEAFF. The entire variable domain, with the rest obtained from reference TRBV16 and TRBJ1-1, is as follows: GEEVAQTPKHLVRGEGQKAKLYCAPIKGHSYVFWYQQVLKNEFKFLISFQNENVFDETGMPKERFSAKCLPNSPCSLEIQATKLEDSAVYFCASSRPNTEAFFGQGTRLTVV.

This clone was observed a few times. The chain recombines TRBV5-1 with TRBJ1-3; 8 bases are a match to TRBD1. Germline trimming cut 0 bases from V and 2 bases from J; bases unmatched to any gene: 7. This CDR3 spans 17 amino acids. Germline V gene data show CDR1 as SGHRS and CDR2 as YFSETQ. DNA of the CDR3: TGCGCCAGCAGCTTGGATCAGGGGGCGTTTCCTGGAAACACCATATATTTT. It encodes CASSLDQGAFPGNTIYF.

The chain combines TRBV15 with TRBJ2-3; 9 bases agree with TRBD1. This CDR3 is built from 16 residues. Trimming cost V 0 bases and J 3 bases; bases outside gene matches: 4. Germline V CDR1 and CDR2: LNHNV, YYDKDF (reference sequence). This CDR3 is CATSRERDRVTDTQYF. The CDR3 DNA follows: TGTGCCACCAGCAGAGAAAGGGACAGGGTGACAGATACGCAGTATTTT.

The CDR3 is CASSLSAWGEGYGYTF. In nucleotides, the CDR3 is TGTGCCAGCAGTTTATCCGCGTGGGGGGAAGGCTATGGCTACACCTTC. V is TRBV27 and J is TRBJ1-2; D is possibly TRBD1 (5 bases). The CDR3 loop spans 16 amino acids. Trimming pared 0 bases from V and 4 bases from J, leaving 15 bases between. Germline-derived CDR1 and CDR2 are MNHEY and SMNVEV (reference sequence).

The genes are TRBV7-3 and TRBJ1-1, with D possibly being TRBD1 (5 bases). In germline, CDR1 is SGHTA, CDR2 FQGTGA. The CDR3 extends over 13 amino acids. V lost 3 bases and J lost 4, with 9 bases in between. The CDR3 reads CASSFQGITEAFF. The CDR3 region has the DNA TGTGCCAGCAGCTTCCAGGGAATCACTGAAGCTTTCTTT.

The chain links TRBV28 to TRBJ1-1, with TRBD1 matching 7 bases. CDR3 length: 15 amino acids. With V trimmed by 4 bases and J by 1 base, 6 bases remained unmatched. CDR1 and CDR2 from the germline V gene are MDHEN and SYDVKM. The CDR3 spells CASSSPRTGNTEAFF. The CDR3 region has the DNA TGTGCCAGCAGTTCTCCTCGGACAGGGAACACTGAAGCTTTCTTT. Full variable domain (missing parts from reference TRBV28 and TRBJ1-1): DVKVTQSSRYLVKRTGEKVFLECVQDMDHENMFWYRQDPGLGLRLIYFSYDVKMKEKGDIPEGYSVSREKKERFSLILESASTNQTSMYLCASSSPRTGNTEAFFGQGTRLTVV.

The rearrangement links TRBV19 to TRBJ1-1; 7 nucleotides line up with TRBD1. Germline V gene data show CDR1 as LNHDA and CDR2 as SQIVND (reference sequence). After removal of 1 base from V and 3 bases from J, the junction contained 5 bases not matched to a gene. This CDR3 comprises 15 residues. The CDR3 DNA follows: TGTGCCAGTAGTATAGTAGGGGGCCGGGACACTGAAGCTTTCTTT. The encoded protein is CASSIVGGRDTEAFF.

As concerns this clone: Compared with germline, one end of the junction differs, possibly owing to a read error. The genes are TRBV7-7 and TRBJ2-5, with TRBD1 identical over 7 bases. The CDR3 is 13 amino acids. CDR1 SSHAT and CDR2 FNYEAQ come from the germline V gene (reference sequence). CDR3 protein: CASSVTGQETQYF. The CDR3, as DNA: TGTGCTAGCAGCGTGACAGGGCAAGAGACCCAGTACTTC.